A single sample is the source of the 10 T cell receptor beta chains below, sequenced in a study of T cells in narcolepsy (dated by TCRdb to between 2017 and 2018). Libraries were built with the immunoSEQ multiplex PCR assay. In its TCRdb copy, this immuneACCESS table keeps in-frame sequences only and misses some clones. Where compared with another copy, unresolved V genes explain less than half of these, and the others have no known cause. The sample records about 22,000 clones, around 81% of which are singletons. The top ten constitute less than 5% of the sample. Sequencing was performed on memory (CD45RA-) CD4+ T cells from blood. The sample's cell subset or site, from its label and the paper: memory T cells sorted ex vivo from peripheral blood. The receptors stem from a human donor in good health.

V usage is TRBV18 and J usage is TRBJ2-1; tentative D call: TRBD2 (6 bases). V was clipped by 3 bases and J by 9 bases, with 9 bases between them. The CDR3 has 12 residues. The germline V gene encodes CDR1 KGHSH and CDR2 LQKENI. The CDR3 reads CASSPTRTEQFF. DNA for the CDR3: TGTGCCAGCTCACCGACTAGGACTGAGCAGTTCTTC.

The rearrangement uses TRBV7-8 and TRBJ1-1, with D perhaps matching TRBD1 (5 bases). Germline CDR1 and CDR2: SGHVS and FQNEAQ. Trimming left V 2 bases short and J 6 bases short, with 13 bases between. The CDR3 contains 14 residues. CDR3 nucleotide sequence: TGTGCCAGCAGCTTAAAGGGTGAGGGGTCTGAAGCTTTCTTT. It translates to CASSLKGEGSEAFF.

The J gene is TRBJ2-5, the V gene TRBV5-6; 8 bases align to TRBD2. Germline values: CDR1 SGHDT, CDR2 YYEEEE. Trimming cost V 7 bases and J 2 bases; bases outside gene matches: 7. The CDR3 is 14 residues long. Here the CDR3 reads CASGTGTRQETQYF. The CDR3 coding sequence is TGTGCCAGCGGGACCGGGACTAGGCAAGAGACCCAGTACTTC.

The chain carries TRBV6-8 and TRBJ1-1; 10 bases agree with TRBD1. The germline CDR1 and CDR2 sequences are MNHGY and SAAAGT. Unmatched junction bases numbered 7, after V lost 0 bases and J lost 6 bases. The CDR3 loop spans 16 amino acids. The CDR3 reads CASSYSGQGRLAEAFF. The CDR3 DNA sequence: TGTGCCAGCAGTTACTCGGGACAGGGGAGATTAGCTGAAGCTTTCTTT.

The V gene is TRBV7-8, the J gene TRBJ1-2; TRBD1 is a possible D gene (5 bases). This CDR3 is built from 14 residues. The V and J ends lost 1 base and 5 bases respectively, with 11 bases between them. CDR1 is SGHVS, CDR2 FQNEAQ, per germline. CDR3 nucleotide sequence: TGTGCCAGCAGCTTAGGACCTCGGGGGTATGGCTACACCTTC. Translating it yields CASSLGPRGYGYTF.

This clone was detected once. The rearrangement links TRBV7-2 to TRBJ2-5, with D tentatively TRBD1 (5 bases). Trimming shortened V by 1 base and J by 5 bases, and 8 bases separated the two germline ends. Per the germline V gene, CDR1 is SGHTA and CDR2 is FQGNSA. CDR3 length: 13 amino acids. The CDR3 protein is CASSLGAGETQYF. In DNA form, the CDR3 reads TGTGCCAGCAGCTTAGGGGCAGGGGAGACCCAGTACTTC.

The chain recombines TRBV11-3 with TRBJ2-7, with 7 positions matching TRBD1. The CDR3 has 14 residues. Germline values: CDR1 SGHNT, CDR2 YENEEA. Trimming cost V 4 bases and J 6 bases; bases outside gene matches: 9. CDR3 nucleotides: TGTGCCAGCAGCTCCCCCGACAGGGAAGGCGAGCAGTACTTC. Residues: CASSSPDREGEQYF.

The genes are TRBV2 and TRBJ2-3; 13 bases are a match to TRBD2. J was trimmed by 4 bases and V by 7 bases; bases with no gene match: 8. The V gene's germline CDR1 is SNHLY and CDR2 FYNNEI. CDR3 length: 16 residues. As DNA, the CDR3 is TGTGCCAGCACCAGACTAGCGGGGGGAGGGGCAGATACGCAGTATTTT. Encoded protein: CASTRLAGGGADTQYF.

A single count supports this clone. The chain's CDR3 is CASSIQGNTDTDTQYF. DNA of the CDR3: TGCGCCAGCAGCATACAGGGAAACACGGACACAGATACGCAGTATTTT. The chain carries TRBV5-1 and TRBJ2-3; a weak D match, TRBD1 (6 bases). The CDR3 is made up of 16 amino acids. Trimming took off 4 bases at V and 2 bases at J, with 17 bases between the two ends. The V gene's germline CDR1 is SGHRS and CDR2 YFSETQ.

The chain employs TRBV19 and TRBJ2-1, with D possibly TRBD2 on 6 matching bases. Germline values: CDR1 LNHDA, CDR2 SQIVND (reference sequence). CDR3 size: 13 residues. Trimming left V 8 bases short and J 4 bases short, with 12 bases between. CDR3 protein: CASAGRPYNEQFF. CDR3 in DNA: TGTGCCAGTGCGGGGAGACCTTACAATGAGCAGTTCTTC.